Shown below are 8 T cell receptor beta chains from a single sample sequenced in a study of T cell changes during pregnancy in multiple sclerosis. The repertoire was sequenced with immunoSEQ multiplex PCR; TCRdb's copy has only in-frame clones and lacks some. Here the sample spans approximately 84,000 clones, about 95% being singletons. This material consisted of peripheral blood, taken in the third trimester of pregnancy. These receptors all stem from a female donor with multiple sclerosis, enrolled in a pregnancy study.

The rearrangement uses TRBV2 and TRBJ2-7; 9 bases fit TRBD1. CDR1 is SNHLY and CDR2 is FYNNEI in the germline V gene. This CDR3 contains 15 residues. V shed 4 bases, J shed 6 bases, and the junction held 10 bases outside the gene matches. CDR3 in DNA: TGTGCCAGCAGTGGTATCCGGGACAGGGAGTTCGAGCAGTACTTC. This encodes CASSGIRDREFEQYF.

The V gene is TRBV4-2, the J gene TRBJ2-3; TRBD2 agrees at 13 bases. This CDR3 is 19 amino acids long. J was trimmed by 1 base and V by 0 bases; bases with no gene match: 7. The germline gives CDR1 LGHNA, CDR2 YNFKEQ. The CDR3 loop is CASSQEGRLAGGRTDTQYF. Here the CDR3 DNA reads TGTGCCAGCAGCCAAGAGGGGAGACTAGCGGGGGGACGCACAGATACGCAGTATTTT.

In its sample, this clone was seen once. The chain combines TRBV18 with TRBJ1-2; the D gene is possibly TRBD1 (5 bases). Trimming took 0 bases from V and 6 from J, leaving 17 bases between them. Germline values: CDR1 KGHSH, CDR2 LQKENI. This CDR3 has 16 amino acids. Here the CDR3 reads CASSPPLRGNGDGYTF. In DNA, the CDR3 is TGTGCCAGCTCACCACCCCTAAGGGGAAATGGGGATGGCTACACCTTC. The variable domain in full, completed from reference TRBV18 and TRBJ1-2, reads NAGVMQNPRHLVRRRGQEARLRCSPMKGHSHVYWYRQLPEEGLKFMVYLQKENIIDESGMPKERFSAEFPKEGPSILRIQQVVRGDSAAYFCASSPPLRGNGDGYTFGSGTRLTVV.

The chain links TRBV27 to TRBJ2-3; 9 bases line up with TRBD1. J was trimmed by 7 bases and V by 2 bases; bases with no gene match: 7. Germline-derived CDR1 and CDR2 are MNHEY and SMNVEV (reference sequence). The CDR3 runs 15 residues. This chain's CDR3 is CASSLTGGNINTQYF. The CDR3 region has the DNA TGTGCCAGCAGTTTAACAGGGGGCAACATCAATACGCAGTATTTT.

V usage is TRBV11-3 and J usage is TRBJ2-7, with D possibly matching TRBD1 (6 bases). The ends were cut back, 3 bases at V and 5 bases at J, with 11 bases in the middle. Germline V gene lookup returns CDR1 SGHNT and CDR2 YENEEA. The CDR3 loop spans 13 amino acids. CDR3 in amino acids: CASSFGRGHEQYF. The CDR3 DNA reads as TGTGCCAGCAGCTTCGGCAGGGGACACGAGCAGTACTTC. Looking up the rest from reference TRBV11-3 and TRBJ2-7 gives the full variable domain: EAGVVQSPRYKIIEKKQPVAFWCNPISGHNTLYWYLQNLGQGPELLIRYENEEAVDDSQLPKDRFSAERLKGVDSTLKIQPAELGDSAVYLCASSFGRGHEQYFGPGTRLTVT.

The chain joins TRBV18 to TRBJ1-5; 9 positions agree with TRBD1. In germline, CDR1 is KGHSH, CDR2 LQKENI. The CDR3 is 19 amino acids. The V and J ends lost 5 bases and 0 bases, in that order; junction bases with no gene match: 14. CDR3: CASSSTGGLAGTSNQPQHF. As DNA, the CDR3 is TGTGCCAGCTCATCTACAGGGGGCCTTGCAGGGACTAGCAATCAGCCCCAGCATTTT.

V and J are TRBV19 and TRBJ1-5; D call uncertain. Germline lookup yields CDR1 LNHDA and CDR2 SQIVND (reference sequence). The CDR3 runs to 15 residues. V was trimmed by 4 bases and J by 3 bases, leaving 13 bases between them. CDR3 in amino acids: CASSTLGSYNQPQHF. For the CDR3, the DNA is TGTGCCAGTAGTACCCTAGGCAGCTACAATCAGCCCCAGCATTTT.

V is TRBV7-9 and J is TRBJ2-7; 7 bases agree with TRBD1. The CDR3 runs 13 residues. Germline V lookup: CDR1 SEHNR, CDR2 FQNEAQ (reference sequence). Unmatched junction bases numbered 3, after V lost 5 bases and J lost 2 bases. The CDR3 spells CASSPGGAYEQYF. The CDR3 DNA is TGTGCCAGCAGCCCAGGGGGAGCCTACGAGCAGTACTTC.